One sample yielded the 26 T cell receptor beta chains listed below, sequenced in a study of cytomegalovirus exposure and HLA in healthy donors. Primers included in the PCR were 60 Vbeta and 13 Jbeta primers. The method was immunoSEQ multiplex PCR; TCRdb's version includes in-frame clones alone and lacks a portion of them. This table has 90,000 to 150,000 clones, around 77% appearing once. Material for sequencing was PBMCs. The receptors derive from a man in his late teens or twenties in good health and CMV-seropositive.

This clone has only a few counts. The chain employs TRBV6-4 and TRBJ1-1; a possible D gene is TRBD1 (5 bases). The CDR3 covers 14 residues. Germline V gene sequence: CDR1 MRHNA, CDR2 SNTAGT. The V gene lost 0 bases and the J gene lost 7 bases, with 12 bases spanning the gap. CDR3: CASSDSGRRGEAFF. The CDR3 DNA reads TGTGCCAGCAGTGACTCCGGCAGGAGGGGTGAAGCTTTCTTT.

The chain is built from TRBV9 and TRBJ1-6, with D unclear. The CDR3 spans 15 residues. The V gene lost 4 bases and the J gene lost 5 bases, with 13 bases spanning the gap. Per germline, CDR1 SGDLS and CDR2 YYNGEE. CDR3 amino acids: CASSTGNVDNSPLHF. The CDR3 coding sequence is TGTGCCAGCAGCACCGGGAACGTAGATAATTCACCCCTCCACTTT.

The table lists this clone with a count of one. The rearrangement links TRBV27 to TRBJ1-5; D gene ambiguous. V was shortened by 6 bases and J by 2 bases, with 11 bases between the two germline ends. The CDR3 length is 14 residues. Germline V CDR1 and CDR2: MNHEY, SMNVEV (reference sequence). As DNA, the CDR3 is TGTGCCAGCAGGGAGGTTGCGCGCAATCAGCCCCAGCATTTT. It yields the protein CASREVARNQPQHF.

The CDR3 coding sequence is TGTGCCATCAGTGAGGGAGGGCATGGCTACACCTTC. It codes for CAISEGGHGYTF. The chain combines TRBV10-3 with TRBJ1-2, with unresolved D. The V gene lost 2 bases and the J gene lost 6 bases, with 7 bases spanning the gap. The germline V gene encodes CDR1 ENHRY and CDR2 SYGVKD. The CDR3 runs 12 residues.

This chain uses TRBV9 with TRBJ2-2; 9 bases are a match to TRBD1. The CDR3 is 17 residues long. Unmatched junction bases numbered 7, after V lost 4 bases and J lost 0 bases. Germline assignment: CDR1 SGDLS and CDR2 YYNGEE. This CDR3 is CASSHRRDRANTGELFF. The CDR3 region has the DNA TGTGCCAGCAGCCATAGGAGGGACAGGGCGAACACCGGGGAGCTGTTTTTT.

The chain recombines TRBV4-1 with TRBJ2-3; D might be TRBD2 (5 bases). There are 12 residues in the CDR3. Looked up from germline, CDR1 is MGHRA and CDR2 is YSYEKL. Trimming cost V 4 bases and J 4 bases, with 6 bases left between them. CDR3 sequence: CASSPAADTQYF. The DNA for the CDR3 is TGCGCCAGCAGCCCAGCGGCAGATACGCAGTATTTT.

The chain has TRBV7-6 and TRBJ2-3; TRBD1 matches at 8 bases. The CDR3 is made up of 16 amino acids. With 4 bases clipped from V and 1 base from J, the junction kept 7 bases outside the gene matches. Germline CDR1 reads SGHVS; CDR2 reads FNYEAQ. CDR3 sequence reads: CASSSPTGDRTDTQYF. CDR3 DNA sequence: TGTGCCAGCAGCTCGCCGACAGGGGATCGCACAGATACGCAGTATTTT.

The rearrangement uses TRBV20-1 and TRBJ1-1, with D unresolved. The CDR3 sequence is 11 residues long. Trimming left V 6 bases short and J 5 bases short, with 10 bases between. Germline CDR1 and CDR2: DFQATT and SNEGSKA (reference sequence). CDR3 DNA: TGCAGTGCGGAGGGTGGAACTGAAGCTTTCTTT. The encoded protein is CSAEGGTEAFF.

This sequence joins TRBV18 and TRBJ1-4; 7 bases map to TRBD1. In germline, CDR1 is KGHSH, CDR2 LQKENI. The CDR3 spans 13 residues. V was clipped by 3 bases and J by 7 bases; unmatched bases: 2. The CDR3 DNA sequence: TGTGCCAGCTCACCGACAGGGCTTGAAAAACTGTTTTTT. Residues: CASSPTGLEKLFF.

Regarding this clone: An end of the junction differs from the germline gene, which may be a read error. CDR3 DNA: TGTGCCGGCAGGAGAGACAGGGTGAATTCACCCCTCCACTTT. Protein: CAGRRDRVNSPLHF. The genes are TRBV6-5 and TRBJ1-6, with 7 bases aligning to TRBD1. The CDR3 sequence is 14 residues long. Germline values: CDR1 MNHEY, CDR2 SVGAGI.

The chain recombines TRBV5-1 with TRBJ2-1; D gene ambiguous. Germline CDR1 is SGHRS and CDR2 is YFSETQ. The CDR3 totals 14 residues. V lost 0 bases, J lost 2 bases, and 6 bases lay in between. The CDR3 sequence: CASSLGNTYNEQFF. The CDR3, as DNA: TGCGCCAGCAGCTTGGGTAACACCTACAATGAGCAGTTCTTC.

As to this clone: Germline is not matched at one junction end, which may reflect a read error. This chain links TRBV7-7 with TRBJ1-1; no clear D gene. The CDR3 runs 13 residues. Germline CDR1 SSHAT, CDR2 FNYEAQ (reference sequence). In nucleotides, the CDR3 is TGTGCTAGCAGCGAAACAGCGAACACTGAAGCTTTCTTT. Translating it yields CASSETANTEAFF.

The chain carries TRBV7-9 and TRBJ2-5; D unresolved. With 1 base removed from V and 6 bases from J, the gap between germline ends came to 12 bases. This CDR3 contains 14 residues. CDR1 is SEHNR and CDR2 is FQNEAQ in the germline V gene (reference sequence). This chain's CDR3 is CASSLVTAGQTQYF. For the CDR3, the DNA is TGTGCCAGCAGCTTAGTGACTGCTGGCCAGACCCAGTACTTC. The full variable domain, rest sourced from reference TRBV7-9 and TRBJ2-5, is DTGVSQNPRHKITKRGQNVTFRCDPISEHNRLYWYRQTLGQGPEFLTYFQNEAQLEKSRLLSDRFSAERPKGSFSTLEIQRTEQGDSAMYLCASSLVTAGQTQYFGPGTRLLVL.

The chain carries TRBV30 and TRBJ1-5; the D gene is possibly TRBD1 (5 bases). Trimming took off 2 bases at V and 5 bases at J, with 10 bases between the two ends. The length of the CDR3 is 13 residues. The germline gives CDR1 GTSNPN, CDR2 SVGIG (reference sequence). CDR3 loop: CAWSQGSHQPQHF. The CDR3 DNA sequence: TGTGCCTGGAGTCAGGGTAGTCATCAGCCCCAGCATTTT. Using reference TRBV30 and TRBJ1-5 for the parts outside the CDR3, the full variable domain is SQTIHQWPATLVQPVGSPLSLECTVEGTSNPNLYWYRQAAGRGLQLLFYSVGIGQISSEVPQNLSASRPQDRQFILSSKKLLLSDSGFYLCAWSQGSHQPQHFGDGTRLSIL.

V gene TRBV5-1 combines with J gene TRBJ2-1; 11 nucleotides line up with TRBD2. V trimming: 4 bases; J trimming: 14 bases; junction bases outside the gene matches: 5. CDR3 size: 12 residues. The germline V gene has CDR1 SGHRS and CDR2 YFSETQ. Here the CDR3 DNA reads TGCGCCAGCAGCGCGACTAGCGGGGTTAAGTTCTTC. It codes for CASSATSGVKFF.

The chain recombines TRBV6-5 with TRBJ1-1, with D tentatively TRBD1 (5 bases). There are 14 residues in the CDR3. Germline V lookup: CDR1 MNHEY, CDR2 SVGAGI. V was shortened by 5 bases and J by 4 bases, with 14 bases between the two germline ends. Here the CDR3 DNA reads TGTGCCAGCAGTCTCTTGGGGGGGGGCACTGAAGCTTTCTTT. It translates to CASSLLGGGTEAFF.

J is TRBJ2-2 and V is TRBV5-1, with 9 bases that match TRBD1. After removal of 4 bases from V and 4 bases from J, the junction contained 8 bases not matched to a gene. The germline V gene encodes CDR1 SGHRS and CDR2 YFSETQ. The CDR3 is 16 amino acids. The CDR3 nucleotides read TGCGCCAGCAGCAGGGGACAGGGAGGTAGCACCGGGGAGCTGTTTTTT. It specifies CASSRGQGGSTGELFF.

Here the CDR3 DNA reads TGTGCCAGCAGCCCCCGGGTGCGGGAGGAGGTGCTTAACTATGGCTACACCTTC. It codes for CASSPRVREEVLNYGYTF. The rearrangement links TRBV7-9 to TRBJ1-2; D gene unclear. With 5 bases removed from V and 1 base from J, the gap between germline ends came to 23 bases. CDR1 and CDR2 from the germline V gene are SEHNR and FQNEAQ (reference sequence). This CDR3 region has 18 residues.

CDR3 loop: CASSSPSGYTDTQYF. The CDR3 nucleotides read TGTGCCAGCAGCAGTCCTAGCGGCTACACAGATACGCAGTATTTT. The J gene is TRBJ2-3, the V gene TRBV5-4; 7 bases line up with TRBD2. The V gene's germline CDR1 is SGHNT and CDR2 YYREEE (reference sequence). The J segment lost 2 bases and the V segment lost 4 bases, leaving 7 bases of the junction unmatched. The CDR3 covers 15 residues.

The chain employs TRBV7-9 and TRBJ1-5, with a possible D match to TRBD1 (5 bases). This CDR3 region has 15 residues. V lost 5 bases, J lost 1 base, and 12 bases lay in between. Germline V lookup: CDR1 SEHNR, CDR2 FQNEAQ (reference sequence). The CDR3 protein is CASSRGRGSNQPQHF. In nucleotides, the CDR3 is TGTGCCAGCAGCCGAGGCCGGGGGAGCAATCAGCCCCAGCATTTT.

This clone was recorded once. The gene calls are TRBV27 and TRBJ1-6, with 10 bases identical to TRBD1. Germline V gene sequence: CDR1 MNHEY, CDR2 SMNVEV (reference sequence). The CDR3 loop spans 14 amino acids. Trimming removed 5 bases from V and 11 bases from J; junction bases left unmatched: 6. The CDR3 DNA reads TGTGCCAGCAGTCGGACAGGGGGGAATGCACCCCTCCACTTT. Its protein is CASSRTGGNAPLHF.

This clone was counted between two and nine times. The sample holds other DNA sequences that translate to the same CDR3. This chain connects TRBV27 to TRBJ2-3; 10 bases line up with TRBD2. The CDR3 runs to 19 residues. V gave up 5 bases and J gave up 3 bases; unmatched junction bases: 17. CDR1 and CDR2 (germline): MNHEY, SMNVEV (reference sequence). The DNA for the CDR3 is TGTGCCAGCAGTCATAGCGGGGGGTTTTCCTACGAATGGACAGATACGCAGTATTTT. Translation gives CASSHSGGFSYEWTDTQYF.

The chain employs TRBV9 and TRBJ1-1, with 9 positions matching TRBD1. Germline assignment: CDR1 SGDLS and CDR2 YYNGEE. After removal of 4 bases from V and 3 bases from J, the junction contained 7 bases not matched to a gene. This CDR3 region has 15 residues. The DNA of the CDR3 is TGTGCCAGCAGCCCCCGGGGACAGGGAGACACTGAAGCTTTCTTT. As protein: CASSPRGQGDTEAFF.

V usage is TRBV4-2 and J usage is TRBJ1-4; D is unresolved. Trimming took 0 bases from V and 7 from J, leaving 6 bases between them. The CDR3 length is 13 residues. The V gene's germline CDR1 is LGHNA and CDR2 YNFKEQ. The CDR3 loop is CASSQDRREKLFF. CDR3 in DNA: TGTGCCAGCAGCCAAGATCGTCGTGAAAAACTGTTTTTT.

This chain uses TRBV2 with TRBJ2-7; weak D call: TRBD2 (6 bases). Trimming removed 2 bases from V and 0 bases from J, with 14 bases in between. Germline V lookup: CDR1 SNHLY, CDR2 FYNNEI. The CDR3 loop spans 16 amino acids. This chain's CDR3 is CASSERPGDSSYEQYF. The CDR3 nucleotides read TGTGCCAGCAGTGAAAGGCCTGGGGACTCCTCCTACGAGCAGTACTTC.

The chain couples TRBV5-6 to TRBJ2-3; 9 bases are a match to TRBD1. Trimming cost V 0 bases and J 1 base; bases outside gene matches: 3. The CDR3 has 16 amino acids. Per germline, CDR1 SGHDT and CDR2 YYEEEE. CDR3 region: CASSLGGQGGTDTQYF. The CDR3 DNA sequence: TGTGCCAGCAGCTTGGGGGGACAGGGAGGCACAGATACGCAGTATTTT. The variable domain in full, completed from reference TRBV5-6 and TRBJ2-3, reads DAGVTQSPTHLIKTRGQQVTLRCSPKSGHDTVSWYQQALGQGPQFIFQYYEEEERQRGNFPDRFSGHQFPNYSSELNVNALLLGDSALYLCASSLGGQGGTDTQYFGPGTRLTVL.